A selection of T cell receptor beta chains follows, all from one sample in a study of tumor-infiltrating lymphocytes in primary liver carcinoma. One entry per CDR3 protein results from TCRdb running MiXCR on the multiplex PCR reads. The data show roughly 30,000 distinct CDR3 sequences, around 66% seen once. The sample taken for sequencing was liver tumor tissue from sampling region 3. These receptors all come from a woman in her twenties or thirties with primary liver carcinoma and hepatitis B virus infection. The conserved cysteine and the conserved F or W are not part of the CDR3 here.

>TRBV10-3
AISPTATRGGQS
>TRBV11-2
TSSLAFVFGGYA
>TRBV18
ASSPGPDTQY
>TRBV11-2
TSSHRGSGSLTDTQY
>TRBV11-2
ASSPRSLAGVADTQY
>TRBV5-4
ASILGTSGQGTKY
>TRBV4-3
ASSLGSPRDSYT
>TRBV11-2
TSSARDRGRKRWSNTEAV
>TRBV5-5
ASSLVGTRVGSDIQY
>TRBV7-9
VSSPEGSGNGGLF
>TRBV28
ASSPETSWRNTDTQY
>TRBV13
ASGSTTGRYGYT
>TRBV9
ASSVEEDTQY
>TRBV11-2
ASSLVGGTPVDGQF
>TRBV6-5
ASSWTSASYNEQF
>TRBV11-2
ASSLVALAGTKELF
>TRBV4-3
ASNHTELVNEQF
>TRBV11-2
VSSIDTGPGYERY
>TRBV9
ASSPTYNEQI
>TRBV11-2
AISRTSGRPGKLF
>TRBV29-1
SVERRSTEAL
>TRBV28
ASSAIKGAGSADTQY
>TRBV11-2
ASSARDKGRKRWRNTEAF
>TRBV10-3
AISTSMAGRNNEQL
>TRBV11-3
ASSHRTGTDTQY
>TRBV7-8
ARSSGRSRTMSSYEQY
>TRBV11-2
ASSLDRMAGGGHT
>TRBV11-1
ASSFYICSARDSRGTSGSYEQF
>TRBV20-1
SARDNSARTDTQY
>TRBV6-1
ASSARPEGGQPSI
>TRBV11-2
ASSPPGRADMQY
>TRBV11-2
ASNLDHRGKTQY
>TRBV10-3
VISPTATRDELF
>TRBV11-2
ASTQWGGVGYT
>TRBV11-2
ASSLTSGRTYIEQF
>TRBV10-3
AISTGTTLDIEAL
>TRBV11-1
AGARGSGNEQF
>TRBV11-2
PSNLVGVIGSNQPQH
>TRBV5-6
ARSSAPRVIGELF
>TRBV20-1
SARDGNNSPLH
>TRBV10-3
AISETDKGSWTDMQY
>TRBV6-5
ASSYNRQGSCYI
>TRBV29-1
SLVHWGGDYT
>TRBV12-3/TRBV12-4
ASSFRSGNYNEQF
>TRBV11-3
ADASGSGNEWF
>TRBV6-5
ASSLRTGFTGEL
>TRBV6-5
ASCLWTGMKAGANVLT
>TRBV11-3
ASGRWTGWRLQETQY
>TRBV5-4
ASSPYRGVYEQY
>TRBV6-5
ASSPRTGLTGEQF
>TRBV2
TSAEQGHGQY
>TRBV7-9
DNSSGGLSYEQH
>TRBV11-2
ASRLAGEGETQY
>TRBV11-2
ASSPRNLAGVADTQY
>TRBV11-2
VSSFGRSRYNSPLH
>TRBV10-3
SISAGTTMNTEAF
>TRBV7-9
ASSTPTGGRRADTQY
>TRBV11-2
ASSLDTGDNSPLH
>TRBV9
ANSATSGITDTQY
>TRBV6-5
ARTPAWTRTQC